This paragraph covers one T cell receptor (beta chain) sequence. Measured with immunoSEQ multiplex PCR; TCRdb has only the in-frame clones, and not every one. This table holds tens of thousands of clones, roughly nine tenths found once. The data stem from a study of blood T cell repertoires in COVID-19. Germline CDR1 MNHEY, CDR2 SMNVEV (reference sequence). The CDR3 has 15 residues. The ends were cut back, 1 base at V and 2 bases at J, with 12 bases in the middle. V gene TRBV27 combines with J gene TRBJ2-7, with a weak D call TRBD2 (6 bases). The receptor was isolated from a man aged 50 or older with active COVID-19. The specimen sequenced was peripheral blood. The CDR3: CASSLLGGIPYEQYF. The CDR3 DNA follows: TGTGCCAGCAGTTTATTAGGAGGGATCCCCTACGAGCAGTACTTC.